This note documents a single TCR beta chain sequence. Its antigen remains unidentified. Germline loops: CDR1 MNHEY, CDR2 SVGAGI. Trimming stripped 0 bases from V and 4 bases from J, with 12 bases between. This CDR3 has 15 residues. This entry comes from a study of cytomegalovirus exposure and HLA in healthy donors. The study's findings and limits: An analysis done earlier found most TCR beta V segments productive about 87% or about 30% of the time.

Vbeta (60) and Jbeta (13) primers were used in the PCR. In the original workflow: The count from a later analysis was about 80 million unique TCR beta chains, some 9.9 million of them shared. Using immunoSEQ multiplex PCR, the repertoire was profiled, and TCRdb retains in-frame clones only, with some absent. That table supplies the V and J calls and clone size; D and trimming were determined from the DNA. The data hold approximately 97,000 clones, with about 79% observed a single time. The TCR sequence derives from a male donor in good health and CMV-seropositive. Sequencing was done on a sample of PBMCs. The V and J genes are TRBV6-5 and TRBJ1-2; no firm D call. The CDR3 DNA reads TGTGCCAGCAGTTACTCGGAGGCGTCCCCCTATGGCTACACCTTC. Its protein product is CASSYSEASPYGYTF.